The clone carrying this T cell receptor (beta chain) was observed at least ten times. Its antigen is unknown. The record originates from a study of T cells after yellow fever vaccination. The CDR3 spans 14 residues. V lost 4 bases, J lost 3 bases, and 9 bases lay in between. Germline V gives CDR1 LGHDT, CDR2 YNNKEL (reference sequence). Study observations and caveats: The study re-detected most primary-vaccination clones after the booster (96% CD4, around 89% CD8). The secondary response showed a weaker magnitude and a faster peak, day 5 versus 15.

One entry per CDR3 protein, called by TCRdb with MiXCR from the 5' RACE reads. The table includes about 320,000 distinct CDR3 sequences, approximately 4.3% detected once. Sample: PBMCs, taken 15 days after the yellow fever booster vaccination. This sequence joins TRBV3-1 and TRBJ2-2, with D maybe TRBD1 (6 bases). The clonotype comes from a man aged 18 to 30 who received the YFV17D yellow fever vaccine. The CDR3 region has the DNA TGTGCCAGCAGCCCCCCAGGGGACACCGGGGAGCTGTTTTTT. Amino acid sequence: CASSPPGDTGELFF.